The T cell receptor (beta chain) described here comes from a study of identical twins. General study results and limits: Weaker excess twin sharing was seen among beta out-of-frame sequences. Cross-sectional statistical analysis was relied on for the conclusions, without the same donors being followed.

This clonotype has a handful of counts. Its antigen is not known. After removal of 0 bases from V and 7 bases from J, the junction contained 10 bases not matched to a gene. CDR3 length: 17 residues. Using its own MiXCR run on the 5' RACE reads, TCRdb lists one record per CDR3 protein. The table includes just under 550,000 distinct CDR3 sequences, 15% detected once. The same sample was also studied in work on yellow fever vaccine responses in identical twins.

V and J are TRBV5-3 and TRBJ2-1; the match to TRBD2 covers 10 bases. TRBV5-3 is an open reading frame, and its role is uncertain. The sequenced material came from CD4+ T cells sorted from blood. The TCR comes from a woman aged 18 to 35 in good health. CDR3 coding DNA: TGTGCCAGAAGCTTGGGTCTAGCGGGAGATGAGAGAAATGAGCAGTTCTTC. This gives the protein CARSLGLAGDERNEQFF.